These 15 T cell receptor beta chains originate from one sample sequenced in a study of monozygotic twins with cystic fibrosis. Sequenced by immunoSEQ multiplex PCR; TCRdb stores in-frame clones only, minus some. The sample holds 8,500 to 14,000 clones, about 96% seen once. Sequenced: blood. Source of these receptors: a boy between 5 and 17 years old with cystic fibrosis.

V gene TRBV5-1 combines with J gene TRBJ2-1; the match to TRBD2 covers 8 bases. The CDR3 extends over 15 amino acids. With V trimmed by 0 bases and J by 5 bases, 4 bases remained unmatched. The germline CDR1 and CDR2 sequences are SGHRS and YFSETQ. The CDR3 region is CASSLDGRDDNEQFF. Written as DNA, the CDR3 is TGCGCCAGCAGCTTGGACGGGAGGGATGACAATGAGCAGTTCTTC.

CDR3 sequence reads: CATAWGGSGNQPQHF. As DNA, the CDR3 is TGTGCCACCGCTTGGGGAGGGAGCGGCAATCAGCCCCAGCATTTT. The V gene is TRBV19, the J gene TRBJ1-5; D remains ambiguous. Trimming took 10 bases from V and 2 from J, leaving 18 bases between them. Germline V gives CDR1 LNHDA, CDR2 SQIVND (reference sequence). This CDR3 has 15 amino acids.

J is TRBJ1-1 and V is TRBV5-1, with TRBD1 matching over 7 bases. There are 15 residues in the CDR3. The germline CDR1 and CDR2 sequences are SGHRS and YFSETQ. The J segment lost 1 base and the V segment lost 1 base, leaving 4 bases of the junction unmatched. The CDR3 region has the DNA TGCGCCAGCAGCTTGAATACAGGGGAGAACACTGAAGCTTTCTTT. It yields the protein CASSLNTGENTEAFF.

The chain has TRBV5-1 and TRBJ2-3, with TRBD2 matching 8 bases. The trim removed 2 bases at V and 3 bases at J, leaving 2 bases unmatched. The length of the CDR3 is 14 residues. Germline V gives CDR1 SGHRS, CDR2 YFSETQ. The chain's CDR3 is CASSLSGGTDTQYF. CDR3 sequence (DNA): TGCGCCAGCAGCTTAAGCGGGGGAACAGATACGCAGTATTTT.

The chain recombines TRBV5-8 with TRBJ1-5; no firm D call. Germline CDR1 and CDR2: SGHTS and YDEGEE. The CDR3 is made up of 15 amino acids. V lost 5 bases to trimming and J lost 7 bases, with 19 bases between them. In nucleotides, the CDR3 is TGTGCCAGCAGACCGCAGCCTAGGGTATCCCAGCCCCAGCATTTT. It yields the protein CASRPQPRVSQPQHF. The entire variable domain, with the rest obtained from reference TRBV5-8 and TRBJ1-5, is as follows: EAGVTQSPTHLIKTRGQQATLRCSPISGHTSVYWYQQALGLGLQFLLWYDEGEERNRGNFPPRFSGRQFPNYSSELNVNALELEDSALYLCASRPQPRVSQPQHFGDGTRLSIL.

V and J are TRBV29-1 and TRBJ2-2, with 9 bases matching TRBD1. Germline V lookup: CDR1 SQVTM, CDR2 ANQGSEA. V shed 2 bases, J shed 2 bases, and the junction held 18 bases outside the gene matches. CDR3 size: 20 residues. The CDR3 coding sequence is TGCAGCGTTGAACGCCGAGGGACAGGGAACCCCATGGATAACACCGGGGAGCTGTTTTTT. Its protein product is CSVERRGTGNPMDNTGELFF.

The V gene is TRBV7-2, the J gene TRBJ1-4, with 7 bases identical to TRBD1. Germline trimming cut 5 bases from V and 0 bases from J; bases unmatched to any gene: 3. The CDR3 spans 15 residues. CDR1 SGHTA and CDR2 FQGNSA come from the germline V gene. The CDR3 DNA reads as TGTGCCAGCAGCCAGGGGGGGGCAACTAATGAAAAACTGTTTTTT. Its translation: CASSQGGATNEKLFF. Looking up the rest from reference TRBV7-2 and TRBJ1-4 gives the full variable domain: GAGVSQSPSNKVTEKGKDVELRCDPISGHTALYWYRQSLGQGLEFLIYFQGNSAPDKSGLPSDRFSAERTGGSVSTLTIQRTQQEDSAVYLCASSQGGATNEKLFFGSGTQLSVL.

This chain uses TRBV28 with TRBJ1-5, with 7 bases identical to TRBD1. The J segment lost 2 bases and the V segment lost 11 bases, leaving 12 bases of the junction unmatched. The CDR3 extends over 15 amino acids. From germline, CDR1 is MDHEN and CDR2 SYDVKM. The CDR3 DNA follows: TGTGCCCACACTCCCCGGACAGGAGGCAATCAGCCCCAGCATTTT. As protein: CAHTPRTGGNQPQHF. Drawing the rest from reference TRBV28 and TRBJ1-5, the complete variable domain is DVKVTQSSRYLVKRTGEKVFLECVQDMDHENMFWYRQDPGLGLRLIYFSYDVKMKEKGDIPEGYSVSREKKERFSLILESASTNQTSMYLCAHTPRTGGNQPQHFGDGTRLSIL.

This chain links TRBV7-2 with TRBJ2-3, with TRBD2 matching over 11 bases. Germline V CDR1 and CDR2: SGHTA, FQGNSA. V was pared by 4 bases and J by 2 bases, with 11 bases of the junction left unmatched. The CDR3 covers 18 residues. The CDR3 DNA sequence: TGTGCCAGCAGCTGGAGGGTAGCGGGAGGGCATACCACAGATACGCAGTATTTT. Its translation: CASSWRVAGGHTTDTQYF. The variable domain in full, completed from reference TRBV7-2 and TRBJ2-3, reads GAGVSQSPSNKVTEKGKDVELRCDPISGHTALYWYRQSLGQGLEFLIYFQGNSAPDKSGLPSDRFSAERTGGSVSTLTIQRTQQEDSAVYLCASSWRVAGGHTTDTQYFGPGTRLTVL.

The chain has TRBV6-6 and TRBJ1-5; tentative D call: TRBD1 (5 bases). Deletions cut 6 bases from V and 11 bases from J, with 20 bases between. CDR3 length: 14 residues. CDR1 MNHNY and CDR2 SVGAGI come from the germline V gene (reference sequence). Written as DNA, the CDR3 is TGTGCCAGCAGCCCCATGGGGACCTCGGAGGCCCAGCATTTT. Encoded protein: CASSPMGTSEAQHF.

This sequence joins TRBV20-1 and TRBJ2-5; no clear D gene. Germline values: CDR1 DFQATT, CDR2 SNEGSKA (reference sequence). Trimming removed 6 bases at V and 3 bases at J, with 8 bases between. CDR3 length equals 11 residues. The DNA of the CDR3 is TGCAGTGCGAGTGGGGAAGAGACCCAGTACTTC. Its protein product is CSASGEETQYF.

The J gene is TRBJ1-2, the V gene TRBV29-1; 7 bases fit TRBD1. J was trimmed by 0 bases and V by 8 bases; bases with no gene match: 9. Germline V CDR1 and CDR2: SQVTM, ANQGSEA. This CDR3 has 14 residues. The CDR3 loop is CSFWGTESNYGYTF. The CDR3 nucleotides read TGCAGCTTCTGGGGGACAGAATCTAACTATGGCTACACCTTC.

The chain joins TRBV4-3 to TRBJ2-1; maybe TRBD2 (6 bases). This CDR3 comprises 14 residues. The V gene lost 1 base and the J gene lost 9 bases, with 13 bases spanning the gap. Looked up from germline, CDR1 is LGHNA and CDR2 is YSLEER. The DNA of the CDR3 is TGCGCCAGCAGCCAAGTTCCGGGGGATACTGAGCAGTTCTTC. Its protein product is CASSQVPGDTEQFF.

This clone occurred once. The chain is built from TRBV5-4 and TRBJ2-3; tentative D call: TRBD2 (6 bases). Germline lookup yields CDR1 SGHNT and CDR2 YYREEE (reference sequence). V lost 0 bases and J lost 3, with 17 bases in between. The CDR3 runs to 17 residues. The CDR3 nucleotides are TGTGCCAGCAGCTTGGGAGGCCGTCAGGGAGGAACAGATACGCAGTATTTT. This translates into CASSLGGRQGGTDTQYF.

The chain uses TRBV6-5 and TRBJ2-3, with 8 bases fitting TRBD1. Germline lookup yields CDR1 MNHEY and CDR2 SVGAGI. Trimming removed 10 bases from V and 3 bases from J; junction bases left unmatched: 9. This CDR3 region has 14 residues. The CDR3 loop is CATKDRERTDTQYF. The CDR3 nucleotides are TGTGCCACAAAGGACAGGGAAAGAACAGATACGCAGTATTTT.